This TCR beta chain was obtained from a study of cytotoxic CD8 clonotypes in ibrutinib-treated CLL. Germline V CDR1 and CDR2: SGHNT, YENEEA. Trimming left V 5 bases short and J 3 bases short, with 22 bases between. The CDR3 contains 17 residues. The data were produced by immunoSEQ multiplex PCR, yet TCRdb's version contains in-frame clones alone and is incomplete. The sample records roughly 190,000 clones, roughly 72% being singletons. The genes are TRBV11-3 and TRBJ1-1; D remains ambiguous. This material consisted of PBMCs, taken after 24 months of ibrutinib treatment. This sequence was found in a human donor with chronic lymphocytic leukemia. The CDR3 is CASSPPGDLGKDTEAFF. CDR3 sequence (DNA): TGTGCCAGCAGCCCACCTGGGGATTTAGGGAAGGACACTGAAGCTTTCTTT.